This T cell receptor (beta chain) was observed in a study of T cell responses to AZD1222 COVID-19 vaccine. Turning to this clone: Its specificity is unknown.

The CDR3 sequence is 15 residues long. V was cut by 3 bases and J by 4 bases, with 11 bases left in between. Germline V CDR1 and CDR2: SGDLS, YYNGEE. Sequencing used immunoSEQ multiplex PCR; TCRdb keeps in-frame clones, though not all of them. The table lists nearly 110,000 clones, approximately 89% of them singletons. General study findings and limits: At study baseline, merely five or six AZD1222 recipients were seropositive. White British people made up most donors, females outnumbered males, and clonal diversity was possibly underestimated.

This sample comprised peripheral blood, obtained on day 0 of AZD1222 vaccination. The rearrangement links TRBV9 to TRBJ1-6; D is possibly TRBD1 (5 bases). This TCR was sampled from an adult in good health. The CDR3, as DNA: TGTGCCAGCAGCGATGGCTGGGGGTATAATTCACCCCTCCACTTT. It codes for CASSDGWGYNSPLHF.